This T cell receptor (beta chain) was observed in a study of blood T cell repertoires in COVID-19. About the research overall: T cells, B-cell-depleted T cells, or PBMCs provided the cDNA or gDNA that served as material.

Between the trimmed V and J ends, which lost 3 bases and 0 bases, there was a span of 9 bases. Germline loops: CDR1 SGHRS, CDR2 YFSETQ. The CDR3 is 14 residues long. Per the original methods: It was from reference gene primer amplification that nucleated cell counts were estimated. Produced via immunoSEQ multiplex PCR; TCRdb's table is partial and in-frame only. The V and J calls and clone size are taken from that table; D and trimming were inferred from the DNA. In the table there are about 320,000 clones, around 83% of which are singletons. The TCR comes from a woman between 50 and 59 years old with acute or convalescent COVID-19. The chain employs TRBV5-1 and TRBJ1-1; D is perhaps TRBD1 (5 bases). The sample was peripheral blood. The DNA of the CDR3 is TGCGCCAGCAGCTCCGCAGGGATGAACACTGAAGCTTTCTTT. Translating it yields CASSSAGMNTEAFF.